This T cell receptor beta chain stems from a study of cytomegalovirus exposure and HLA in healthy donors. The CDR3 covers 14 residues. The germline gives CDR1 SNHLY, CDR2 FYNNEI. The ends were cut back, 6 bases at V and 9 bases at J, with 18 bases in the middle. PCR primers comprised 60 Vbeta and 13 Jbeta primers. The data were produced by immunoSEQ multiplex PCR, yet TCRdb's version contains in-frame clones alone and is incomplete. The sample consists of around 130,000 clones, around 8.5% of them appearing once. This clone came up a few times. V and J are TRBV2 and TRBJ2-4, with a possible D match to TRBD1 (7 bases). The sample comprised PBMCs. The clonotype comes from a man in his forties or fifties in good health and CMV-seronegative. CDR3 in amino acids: CASRASTGRSIQYF. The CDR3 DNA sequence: TGTGCCAGCAGGGCCTCGACAGGGAGGAGCATTCAGTACTTC.